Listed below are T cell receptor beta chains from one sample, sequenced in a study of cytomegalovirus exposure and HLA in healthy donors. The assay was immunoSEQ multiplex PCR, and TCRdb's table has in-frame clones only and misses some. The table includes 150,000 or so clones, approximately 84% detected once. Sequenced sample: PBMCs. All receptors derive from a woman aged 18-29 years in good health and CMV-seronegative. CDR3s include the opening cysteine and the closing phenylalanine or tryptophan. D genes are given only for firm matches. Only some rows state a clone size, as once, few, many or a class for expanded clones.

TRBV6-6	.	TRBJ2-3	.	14	CASSKDSSTDTQYF	TGTGCCAGCAGTAAAGACTCCAGCACAGATACGCAGTATTTT
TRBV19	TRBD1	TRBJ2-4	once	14	CAVTGVPAKNIQYF	TGTGCCGTGACAGGGGTCCCAGCCAAAAACATTCAGTACTTC
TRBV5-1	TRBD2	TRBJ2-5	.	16	CASSFGASGGPRTQYF	TGCGCCAGCAGCTTCGGGGCTAGCGGGGGACCTAGGACCCAGTACTTC
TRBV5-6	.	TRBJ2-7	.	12	CASTMGQDEQYF	TGTGCCAGCACCATGGGACAAGACGAGCAGTACTTC
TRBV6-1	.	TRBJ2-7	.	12	CASSPGEYEQYF	TGTGCCAGCAGCCCCGGGGAATACGAGCAGTACTTC
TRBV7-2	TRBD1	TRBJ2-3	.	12	CASSATGNTQYF	TGTGCCAGCAGCGCGACAGGGAATACGCAGTATTTT
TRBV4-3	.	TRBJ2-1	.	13	CASSQDRLNEQFF	TGCGCCAGCAGCCAAGATAGACTCAATGAGCAGTTCTTC
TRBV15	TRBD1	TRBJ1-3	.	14	CATGTGNSGNTIYF	TGTGCCACCGGGACAGGGAATTCTGGAAACACCATATATTTT
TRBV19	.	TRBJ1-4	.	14	CASSLDRRNEKLFF	TGTGCCAGTAGTCTTGACAGAAGAAATGAAAAACTGTTTTTT
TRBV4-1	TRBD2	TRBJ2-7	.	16	CASSRGTSGGWNEQYF	TGCGCCAGCAGCCGAGGGACTAGCGGGGGGTGGAACGAGCAGTACTTC
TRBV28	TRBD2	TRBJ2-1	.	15	CASSVTSGGAYEQFF	TGTGCCAGCAGCGTTACTAGCGGGGGGGCTTATGAGCAGTTCTTC
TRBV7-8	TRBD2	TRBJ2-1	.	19	CASSRAGGSGGASYNEQFF	TGTGCCAGCAGCCGGGCCGGGGGGAGCGGGGGGGCCTCCTACAATGAGCAGTTCTTC
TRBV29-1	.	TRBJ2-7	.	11	CSVEQGGEQYF	TGCAGCGTTGAACAGGGAGGCGAGCAGTACTTC
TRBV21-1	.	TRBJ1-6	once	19	CASSLGRTSGTDYNSPLHF	TGTGCCAGCAGCTTGGGTAGAACCTCCGGGACAGACTATAATTCACCCCTCCACTTT
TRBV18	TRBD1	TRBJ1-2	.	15	CASSPNDRGLGGYTF	TGTGCCAGCTCACCAAACGACAGGGGCCTTGGTGGCTACACCTTC
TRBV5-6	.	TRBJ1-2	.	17	CASSPFGGPGTNYGYTF	TGTGCCAGCAGCCCCTTTGGAGGTCCGGGAACTAACTATGGCTACACCTTC
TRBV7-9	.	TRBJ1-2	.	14	CASSQGQYPRGYTF	TGTGCCAGCAGCCAAGGACAGTATCCTAGGGGCTACACCTTC
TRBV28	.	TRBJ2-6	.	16	CATFGDTFSGANVLTF	TGTGCCACCTTTGGGGACACCTTCTCTGGGGCCAACGTCCTGACTTTC
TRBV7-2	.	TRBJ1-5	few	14	CASSPRLGGQPQHF	TGTGCCAGCAGCCCGAGGTTGGGGGGGCAGCCCCAGCATTTT
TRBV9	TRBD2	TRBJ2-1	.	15	CASSGAGGSYNEQFF	TGTGCCAGCAGCGGGGCGGGGGGCTCCTACAATGAGCAGTTCTTC
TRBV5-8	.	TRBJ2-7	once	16	CASSRALDPSPYEQYF	TGTGCCAGCAGCCGCGCACTAGATCCCTCCCCCTACGAGCAGTACTTC
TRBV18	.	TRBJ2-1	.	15	CASSPVRSAYNEQFF	TGTGCCAGCTCACCAGTGCGTAGTGCCTACAATGAGCAGTTCTTC
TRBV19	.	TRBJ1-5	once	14	CASSMQGSNQPQHF	TGTGCCAGTAGTATGCAGGGGAGCAATCAGCCCCAGCATTTT
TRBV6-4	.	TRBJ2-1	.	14	CASSASPGINEQFF	TGTGCCAGCAGTGCGTCGCCAGGAATCAATGAGCAGTTCTTC
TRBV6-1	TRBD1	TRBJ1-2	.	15	CASSDLQGARCGYTF	TGTGCCAGCAGTGATTTACAGGGGGCGCGGTGTGGCTACACCTTC
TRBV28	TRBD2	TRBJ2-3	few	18	CASSPRWIAGNRTDTQYF	TGTGCCAGCAGCCCCCGCTGGATAGCGGGGAATCGCACAGATACGCAGTATTTT
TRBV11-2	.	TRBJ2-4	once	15	CASSLQGGAKNIQYF	TGTGCCAGCAGCTTACAGGGGGGAGCCAAAAACATTCAGTACTTC